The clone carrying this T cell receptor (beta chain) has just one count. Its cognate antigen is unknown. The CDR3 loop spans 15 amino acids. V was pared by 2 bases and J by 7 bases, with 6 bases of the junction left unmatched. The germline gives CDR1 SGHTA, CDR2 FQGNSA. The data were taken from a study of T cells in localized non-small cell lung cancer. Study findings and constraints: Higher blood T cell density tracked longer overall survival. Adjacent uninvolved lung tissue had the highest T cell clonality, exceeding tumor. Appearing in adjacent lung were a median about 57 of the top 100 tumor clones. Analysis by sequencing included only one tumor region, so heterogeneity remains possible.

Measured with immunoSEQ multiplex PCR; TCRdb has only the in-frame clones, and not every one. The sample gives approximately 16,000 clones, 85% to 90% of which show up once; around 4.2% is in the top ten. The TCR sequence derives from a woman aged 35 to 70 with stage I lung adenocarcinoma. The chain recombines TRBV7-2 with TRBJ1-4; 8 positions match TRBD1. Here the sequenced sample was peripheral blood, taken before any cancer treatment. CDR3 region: CASSLTGTGGEKLFF. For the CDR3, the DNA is TGTGCCAGCAGCTTAACCGGGACAGGTGGTGAAAAACTGTTTTTT.